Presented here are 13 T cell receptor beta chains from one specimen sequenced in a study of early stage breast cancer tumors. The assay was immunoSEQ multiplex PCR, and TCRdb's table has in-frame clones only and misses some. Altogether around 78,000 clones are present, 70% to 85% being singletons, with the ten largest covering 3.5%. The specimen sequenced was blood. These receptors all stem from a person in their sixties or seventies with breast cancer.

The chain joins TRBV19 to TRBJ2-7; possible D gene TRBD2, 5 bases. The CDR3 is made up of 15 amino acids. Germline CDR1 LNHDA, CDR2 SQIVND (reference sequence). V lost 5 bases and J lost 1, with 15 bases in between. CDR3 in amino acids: CASSVGLWRSYEQYF. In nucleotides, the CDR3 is TGTGCCAGTAGTGTCGGACTCTGGAGGTCCTACGAGCAGTACTTC.

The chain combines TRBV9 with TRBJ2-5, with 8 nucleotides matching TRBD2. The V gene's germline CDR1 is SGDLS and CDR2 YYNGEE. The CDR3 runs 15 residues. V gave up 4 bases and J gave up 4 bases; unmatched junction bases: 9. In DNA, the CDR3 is TGTGCCAGCAGCCCGCTAACGAGCGGGGGAGAGACCCAGTACTTC. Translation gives CASSPLTSGGETQYF.

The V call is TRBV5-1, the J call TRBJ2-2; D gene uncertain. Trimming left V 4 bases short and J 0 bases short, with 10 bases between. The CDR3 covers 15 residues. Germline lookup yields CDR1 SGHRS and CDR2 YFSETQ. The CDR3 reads CASSLDGANTGELFF. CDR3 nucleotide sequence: TGCGCCAGCAGCCTGGACGGAGCGAACACCGGGGAGCTGTTTTTT.

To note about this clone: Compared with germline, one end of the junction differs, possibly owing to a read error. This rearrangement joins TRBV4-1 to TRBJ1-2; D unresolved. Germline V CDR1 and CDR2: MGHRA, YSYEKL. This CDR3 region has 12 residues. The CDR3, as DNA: TGCGCCAGCAGCCAAGCCGGGTCTGAACAATTATTC. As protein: CASSQAGSEQLF.

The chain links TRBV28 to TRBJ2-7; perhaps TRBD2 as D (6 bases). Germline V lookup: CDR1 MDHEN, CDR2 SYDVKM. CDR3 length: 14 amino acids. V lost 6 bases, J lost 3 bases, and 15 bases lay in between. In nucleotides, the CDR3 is TGTGCCAGCAGCGCCCCCTTGGGGGGCTACGAGCAGTACTTC. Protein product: CASSAPLGGYEQYF. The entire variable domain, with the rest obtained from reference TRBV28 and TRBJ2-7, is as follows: DVKVTQSSRYLVKRTGEKVFLECVQDMDHENMFWYRQDPGLGLRLIYFSYDVKMKEKGDIPEGYSVSREKKERFSLILESASTNQTSMYLCASSAPLGGYEQYFGPGTRLTVT.

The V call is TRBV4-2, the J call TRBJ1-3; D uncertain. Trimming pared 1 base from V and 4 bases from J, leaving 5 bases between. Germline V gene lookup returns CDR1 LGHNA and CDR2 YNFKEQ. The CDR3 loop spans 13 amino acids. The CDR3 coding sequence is TGTGCCAGCAGCCAAGCTGGGGGAAACACCATATATTTT. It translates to CASSQAGGNTIYF.

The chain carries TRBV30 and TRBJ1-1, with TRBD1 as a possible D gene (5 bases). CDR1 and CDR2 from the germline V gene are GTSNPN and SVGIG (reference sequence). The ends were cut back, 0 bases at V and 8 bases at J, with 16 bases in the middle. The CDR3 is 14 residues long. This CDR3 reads CAWSVRGARLEAFF. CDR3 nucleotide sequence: TGTGCCTGGAGTGTACGTGGGGCGAGGCTGGAAGCTTTCTTT.

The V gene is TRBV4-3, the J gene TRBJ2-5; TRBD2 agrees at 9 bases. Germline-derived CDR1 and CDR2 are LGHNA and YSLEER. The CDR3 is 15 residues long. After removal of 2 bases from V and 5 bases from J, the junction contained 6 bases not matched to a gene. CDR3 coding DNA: TGCGCCAGCAGCCAAAACCCGGGACTAGCTGAGACCCAGTACTTC. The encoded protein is CASSQNPGLAETQYF.

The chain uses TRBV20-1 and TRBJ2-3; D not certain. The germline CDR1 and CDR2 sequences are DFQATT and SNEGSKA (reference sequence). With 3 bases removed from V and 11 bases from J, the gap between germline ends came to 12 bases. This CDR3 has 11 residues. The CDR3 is CSARFQTKQYF. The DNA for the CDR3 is TGCAGTGCTAGGTTTCAGACAAAGCAGTATTTT.

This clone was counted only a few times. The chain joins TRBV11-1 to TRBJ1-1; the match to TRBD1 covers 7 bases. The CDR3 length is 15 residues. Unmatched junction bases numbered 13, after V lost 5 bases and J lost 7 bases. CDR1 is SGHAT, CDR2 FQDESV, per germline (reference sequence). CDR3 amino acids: CASSPTDRRRSEAFF. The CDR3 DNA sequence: TGTGCCAGCAGCCCAACGGACAGGAGGCGAAGTGAAGCTTTCTTT. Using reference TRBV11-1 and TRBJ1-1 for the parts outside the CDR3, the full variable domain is EAEVAQSPRYKITEKSQAVAFWCDPISGHATLYWYRQILGQGPELLVQFQDESVVDDSQLPKDRFSAERLKGVDSTLKIQPAELGDSAMYLCASSPTDRRRSEAFFGQGTRLTVV.

The CDR3 nucleotides read TGCGCCAGCAGCCAAGGAACTGCGGGGGCGAGGGAGTATGAGCAGTTCTTC. It codes for CASSQGTAGAREYEQFF. This chain links TRBV4-3 with TRBJ2-1; TRBD2 might be the D (7 bases). This CDR3 has 17 amino acids. In germline, CDR1 is LGHNA, CDR2 YSLEER. V was shortened by 1 base and J by 8 bases, with 21 bases between the two germline ends.

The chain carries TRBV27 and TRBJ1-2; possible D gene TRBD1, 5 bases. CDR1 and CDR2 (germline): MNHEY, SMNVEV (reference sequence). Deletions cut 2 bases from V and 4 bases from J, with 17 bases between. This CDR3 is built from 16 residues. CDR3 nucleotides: TGTGCCAGCAGTTTAACCTCTGGGGGAGTAGGCTATGGCTACACCTTC. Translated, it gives CASSLTSGGVGYGYTF.

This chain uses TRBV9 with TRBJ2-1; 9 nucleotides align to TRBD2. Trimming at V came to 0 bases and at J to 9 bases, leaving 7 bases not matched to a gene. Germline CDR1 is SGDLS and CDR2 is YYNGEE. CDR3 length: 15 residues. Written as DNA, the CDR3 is TGTGCCAGCAGCGTAGTGGCGGGGGGGCCGGCTGAGCAGTTCTTC. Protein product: CASSVVAGGPAEQFF.